A single sample gave rise to the 25 T cell receptor beta chains below, sequenced in a study of Graves' ophthalmopathy and Graves' hyperthyroidism. The study amplified TCR beta CDR3 regions using RNA transcripts. First-round RT-PCR employed HTBI primers, with a second-round multiplex PCR after it. TCRdb ran MiXCR on the multiplex PCR reads and lists one entry per CDR3 protein. The table lists about 370,000 distinct CDR3 sequences, about a sixth of them singletons. Sequences were obtained from peripheral blood. Every receptor here comes from an adult woman with stable Graves' hyperthyroidism.

Many counts were recorded for this clonotype. This chain connects TRBV12-3 or TRBV12-4 to TRBJ2-2; 11 bases match TRBD2. This CDR3 comprises 15 residues. Trimming removed 6 bases from V and 4 bases from J; junction bases left unmatched: 4. This CDR3 reads CASRRGTSGTGELFF. The CDR3 DNA sequence: TGTGCCAGCAGGCGCGGGACTAGCGGCACCGGGGAGCTGTTTTTT.

This clonotype was recorded many times. This sequence joins TRBV5-1 and TRBJ2-7; 9 bases are a match to TRBD2. The CDR3 length is 15 residues. Per germline, CDR1 SGHRS and CDR2 YFSETQ. The junction had 5 bases not matched to a gene; V was cut back by 3 bases and J by 1 base. The CDR3 loop is CASSYNSGSSYEQYF. The CDR3 nucleotides read TGCGCCAGCAGCTATAATAGCGGGAGTTCCTACGAGCAGTACTTC.

This clonotype was recorded many times. The chain employs TRBV7-3 and TRBJ2-2, with a weak D call TRBD1 (5 bases). The CDR3 runs 15 residues. Germline-derived CDR1 and CDR2 are SGHTA and FQGTGA. V was trimmed by 5 bases and J by 6 bases, leaving 16 bases between them. DNA for the CDR3: TGTGCCAGCAGCCCGGCAGGCGGACATCCCGGGGAGCTGTTTTTT. It encodes CASSPAGGHPGELFF.

This clonotype was counted ten times or more. The chain combines TRBV6-9 with TRBJ1-5, with D perhaps TRBD1 (6 bases). Between the trimmed V and J ends, which lost 6 bases and 3 bases, there was a span of 15 bases. CDR1 MNHGY and CDR2 SVAAGI come from the germline V gene. The CDR3 runs 15 residues. CDR3 nucleotide sequence: TGTGCCAGCAGCAAGGGACACCGTTACAATCAGCCCCAGCATTTT. This sequence encodes CASSKGHRYNQPQHF.

This clonotype was detected many times. This chain joins TRBV14 and TRBJ2-7; 7 bases are shared with TRBD1. V lost 3 bases, J lost 3 bases, and 5 bases stayed unmatched. Per the germline V gene, CDR1 is SGHDN and CDR2 is FVKESK. The CDR3 is 14 residues long. Here the CDR3 reads CASSQGRGYYEQYF. As DNA, the CDR3 is TGTGCCAGCAGCCAGGGCAGGGGGTACTACGAGCAGTACTTC.

This clonotype was seen a handful of times. The CDR3 DNA is TGTGCCAGCAGTTTAACGACTTATAGCACAGATACGCAGTATTTT. This translates into CASSLTTYSTDTQYF. The rearrangement uses TRBV28 and TRBJ2-3; D is undetermined. The V gene's germline CDR1 is MDHEN and CDR2 SYDVKM. CDR3 size: 15 residues. V lost 2 bases and J lost 0, with 9 bases in between.

The chain couples TRBV6-1 to TRBJ2-4; 7 nucleotides align to TRBD1. The CDR3 contains 16 residues. Looked up from germline, CDR1 is MNHNS and CDR2 is SASEGT. The ends lost 6 bases at V and 0 bases at J; junction bases unmatched: 8. The chain's CDR3 is CASRLDRNEAKNIQYF. As DNA, the CDR3 is TGTGCCAGCAGATTGGACAGGAACGAAGCCAAAAACATTCAGTACTTC.

J is TRBJ2-2 and V is TRBV7-3; 7 bases are a match to TRBD1. This CDR3 is built from 13 residues. The V gene's germline CDR1 is SGHTA and CDR2 FQGTGA. V shed 5 bases and J 7 bases; nucleotides not matched to a gene: 4. The CDR3 loop is CASSLPGGGELFF. As DNA, the CDR3 is TGTGCCAGCAGCCTTCCAGGGGGCGGGGAGCTGTTTTTT.

This clonotype came up many times. The chain combines TRBV20-1 with TRBJ1-6; D possibly corresponds to TRBD1 (6 bases). The CDR3 runs to 13 residues. Germline V gene lookup returns CDR1 DFQATT and CDR2 SNEGSKA (reference sequence). With 2 bases removed from V and 8 bases from J, the gap between germline ends came to 10 bases. CDR3 residues: CSARRAGDSPLHF. As DNA, the CDR3 is TGCAGTGCTAGAAGGGCAGGGGATTCACCCCTCCACTTT.

Concerning this clonotype: A much larger clonotype is one base distant, so this may be a read error. The chain recombines TRBV14 with TRBJ2-7; D possibly uses TRBD1 or TRBD2 (5 bases each). The germline gives CDR1 SGHDN, CDR2 FVKESK. The CDR3 runs to 15 residues. CDR3 residues: CASSQATEGFHEQCF. The CDR3 nucleotides are TGTGCCAGCAGCCAAGCTACCGAGGGGTTCCACGAGCAGTGCTTC.

Ten or more counts support this clonotype. This chain joins TRBV6-1 and TRBJ2-7, with TRBD2 identical over 9 bases. After removal of 6 bases from V and 0 bases from J, the junction contained 9 bases not matched to a gene. The CDR3 runs 16 residues. The germline gives CDR1 MNHNS, CDR2 SASEGT. The CDR3 reads CASRERLAASSYEQYF. The CDR3 DNA reads TGTGCCAGCAGGGAGAGACTAGCGGCAAGCTCCTACGAGCAGTACTTC.

The rearrangement joins TRBV4-1 to TRBJ1-2; TRBD1 might be the D (5 bases). The CDR3 is 14 residues long. Trimming took off 1 base at V and 2 bases at J, with 8 bases between the two ends. The germline gives CDR1 MGHRA, CDR2 YSYEKL. The CDR3 loop reads CASSQGRANYGYTF. The CDR3 nucleotides are TGCGCCAGCAGCCAAGGCAGGGCCAACTATGGCTACACCTTC.

This clonotype has a count of ten or more. This chain connects TRBV7-9 to TRBJ2-7, with 7 bases lining up with TRBD2. The CDR3 sequence is 14 residues long. CDR1 and CDR2 (germline): SEHNR, FQNEAQ (reference sequence). J lost 2 bases, V lost 3 bases, and 4 bases had no gene match. DNA of the CDR3: TGTGCCAGCAGCTTTGCGGGAGATGCCTACGAGCAGTACTTC. It encodes CASSFAGDAYEQYF.

Within the sample, this clonotype is medium-sized. The rearrangement uses TRBV6-2 or TRBV6-3 and TRBJ1-1; D call uncertain. Germline loops: CDR1 MNHEY, CDR2 SVGEGT. Trimming removed 0 bases at V and 4 bases at J, with 9 bases between. This CDR3 region has 14 residues. The CDR3 DNA reads as TGTGCCAGCAGTTACTCTAACTTGGGCACTGAAGCTTTCTTT. It codes for CASSYSNLGTEAFF.

This clonotype came up many times. The gene calls are TRBV6-6 and TRBJ2-5; D gene uncertain. In germline, CDR1 is MNHNY, CDR2 SVGAGI (reference sequence). The CDR3 consists of 14 residues. V dropped 4 bases and J dropped 4 bases, with 13 bases sitting between them. CDR3 amino acids: CASSFDGLGETQYF. DNA for the CDR3: TGTGCCAGCAGTTTCGACGGGCTGGGAGAGACCCAGTACTTC.

This clonotype was picked up a small number of times. This chain joins TRBV3-1 and TRBJ2-5, with TRBD1 matching 8 bases. The V segment lost 0 bases and the J segment 5 bases; nucleotides outside the gene matches: 14. The CDR3 is made up of 18 amino acids. Germline assignment: CDR1 LGHDT and CDR2 YNNKEL (reference sequence). The CDR3 is CASSQDQTGQGAQETQYF. DNA of the CDR3: TGTGCCAGCAGCCAAGATCAAACGGGGCAGGGGGCGCAGGAGACCCAGTACTTC.

This clonotype was seen repeatedly, ten times or more. The genes are TRBV10-3 and TRBJ2-7; tentative D call: TRBD2 (5 bases). This CDR3 spans 13 amino acids. Per the germline V gene, CDR1 is ENHRY and CDR2 is SYGVKD. V was cut by 6 bases and J by 0 bases, with 9 bases left in between. The CDR3: CAISHRDSYEQYF. CDR3 nucleotide sequence: TGTGCCATCAGCCACCGGGACTCCTACGAGCAGTACTTC.

This chain connects TRBV6-1 to TRBJ1-2; possible D gene TRBD1, 5 bases. Trimming cost V 6 bases and J 7 bases, with 15 bases left between them. The germline V gene encodes CDR1 MNHNS and CDR2 SASEGT. The length of the CDR3 is 13 residues. The CDR3 bases are TGTGCCAGCAGAGCCCAGGGTTACGGTGGCTACACCTTC. Amino acids: CASRAQGYGGYTF.

This clonotype was seen many times. The chain couples TRBV20-1 to TRBJ2-5, with D maybe TRBD1 (6 bases). The CDR3 runs 12 residues. Germline CDR1 and CDR2: DFQATT and SNEGSKA (reference sequence). CDR3 nucleotides: TGCACCACCAAACAGGGCCAGGAGACCCAGTACTTC. Protein sequence: CTTKQGQETQYF.

This clonotype has ten or more counts. CDR3 sequence (DNA): TGTGCCAGCAGCTCCTCTCTTGGACCTAAGTGGGACATTCAGTACTTC. It is translated as CASSSSLGPKWDIQYF. The genes are TRBV28 and TRBJ2-4; D is ambiguous. Trimming cost V 6 bases and J 8 bases, with 23 bases left between them. CDR1 and CDR2 (germline): MDHEN, SYDVKM. This CDR3 region has 16 residues.

There are many counts of this clonotype. The chain is built from TRBV28 and TRBJ2-7, with D perhaps assigned TRBD1 or TRBD2 (5 bases each). Germline CDR1 is MDHEN and CDR2 is SYDVKM. The length of the CDR3 is 14 residues. Trimming took off 5 bases at V and 4 bases at J, with 15 bases between the two ends. The CDR3 nucleotides are TGTGCCAGCAGTGGGACGGACGTTTTATACGAGCAGTACTTC. Encoded protein: CASSGTDVLYEQYF.

This clonotype showed up many times. The rearrangement joins TRBV30 to TRBJ2-7, with a possible D match to TRBD1 (6 bases). V was trimmed by 2 bases and J by 4 bases, leaving 12 bases between them. The CDR3 extends over 13 amino acids. Germline lookup yields CDR1 GTSNPN and CDR2 SVGIG (reference sequence). The CDR3 loop reads CAWSHVQGYEQYF. CDR3 in DNA: TGTGCCTGGAGTCACGTACAGGGATACGAGCAGTACTTC.

This clonotype has a handful of counts. The CDR3 DNA reads as TGCGCCAGCAGCCACGCCGTAGAGGACTTAGCCAAAAACATTCAGTACTTC. Translated: CASSHAVEDLAKNIQYF. The J gene is TRBJ2-4, the V gene TRBV4-3, with D possibly being TRBD2 (5 bases). The CDR3 has 17 amino acids. CDR1 and CDR2 from the germline V gene are LGHNA and YSLEER. V lost 3 bases and J 0 bases, leaving 15 bases between the germline ends.

Many counts were recorded for this clonotype. The chain links TRBV27 to TRBJ2-5; the D gene is possibly TRBD2 (6 bases). Germline V gene data show CDR1 as MNHEY and CDR2 as SMNVEV (reference sequence). The V gene lost 2 bases and the J gene lost 0 bases, with 16 bases spanning the gap. The CDR3 totals 17 residues. CDR3: CASSLKLGGTHQETQYF. The CDR3, as DNA: TGTGCCAGCAGTTTAAAGTTGGGCGGGACCCACCAAGAGACCCAGTACTTC.

This clonotype showed up many times. V is TRBV12-5 and J is TRBJ1-1; no reliable D call. The germline V and J ends were trimmed by 6 bases and 4 bases, with 12 bases remaining between them. Germline assignment: CDR1 LGHNT and CDR2 FRNRAP. This CDR3 has 13 amino acids. The CDR3 DNA reads TGTGCTAGTGGGACTACGGTAGTCACTGAAGCTTTCTTT. It specifies CASGTTVVTEAFF.